The present T cell receptor (beta chain) was sequenced within a study of T cells after yellow fever vaccination. Study details: Preparation used SMART-Seq v4 Ultra Low Input for the low-cell-number fractions. Findings and caveats of the study: A minor fraction of clonotypes spanned both CD4 and CD8 compartments. At around 96% for CD4 and approximately 88% for CD8, most primary-vaccination clones showed up again after the booster.

The length of the CDR3 is 15 residues. Germline V gene sequence: CDR1 SGHKS, CDR2 YYEKEE (reference sequence). Trimming cost V 0 bases and J 5 bases; bases outside gene matches: 6. TCR cDNA was made by 5'RACE template switching, adding a universal primer site and UMIs. TCRdb reprocessed the 5' RACE reads via MiXCR and lists one record per CDR3 protein. The data contain 150,000 to 200,000 distinct CDR3 sequences, approximately 9.7% of them singletons. Concerning this clonotype itself: Its cognate antigen is unknown.

This receptor was identified in a man between 18 and 35 years old who received the YFV17D yellow fever vaccine. The material was CD8+ T cells sorted from PBMCs, obtained 45 days after the yellow fever booster vaccination. The chain has TRBV5-5 and TRBJ2-5; the match to TRBD2 covers 8 bases. The CDR3 bases are TGTGCCAGCAGCTTGGACCGCGGGGGGTCTGAGACCCAGTACTTC. It encodes CASSLDRGGSETQYF.